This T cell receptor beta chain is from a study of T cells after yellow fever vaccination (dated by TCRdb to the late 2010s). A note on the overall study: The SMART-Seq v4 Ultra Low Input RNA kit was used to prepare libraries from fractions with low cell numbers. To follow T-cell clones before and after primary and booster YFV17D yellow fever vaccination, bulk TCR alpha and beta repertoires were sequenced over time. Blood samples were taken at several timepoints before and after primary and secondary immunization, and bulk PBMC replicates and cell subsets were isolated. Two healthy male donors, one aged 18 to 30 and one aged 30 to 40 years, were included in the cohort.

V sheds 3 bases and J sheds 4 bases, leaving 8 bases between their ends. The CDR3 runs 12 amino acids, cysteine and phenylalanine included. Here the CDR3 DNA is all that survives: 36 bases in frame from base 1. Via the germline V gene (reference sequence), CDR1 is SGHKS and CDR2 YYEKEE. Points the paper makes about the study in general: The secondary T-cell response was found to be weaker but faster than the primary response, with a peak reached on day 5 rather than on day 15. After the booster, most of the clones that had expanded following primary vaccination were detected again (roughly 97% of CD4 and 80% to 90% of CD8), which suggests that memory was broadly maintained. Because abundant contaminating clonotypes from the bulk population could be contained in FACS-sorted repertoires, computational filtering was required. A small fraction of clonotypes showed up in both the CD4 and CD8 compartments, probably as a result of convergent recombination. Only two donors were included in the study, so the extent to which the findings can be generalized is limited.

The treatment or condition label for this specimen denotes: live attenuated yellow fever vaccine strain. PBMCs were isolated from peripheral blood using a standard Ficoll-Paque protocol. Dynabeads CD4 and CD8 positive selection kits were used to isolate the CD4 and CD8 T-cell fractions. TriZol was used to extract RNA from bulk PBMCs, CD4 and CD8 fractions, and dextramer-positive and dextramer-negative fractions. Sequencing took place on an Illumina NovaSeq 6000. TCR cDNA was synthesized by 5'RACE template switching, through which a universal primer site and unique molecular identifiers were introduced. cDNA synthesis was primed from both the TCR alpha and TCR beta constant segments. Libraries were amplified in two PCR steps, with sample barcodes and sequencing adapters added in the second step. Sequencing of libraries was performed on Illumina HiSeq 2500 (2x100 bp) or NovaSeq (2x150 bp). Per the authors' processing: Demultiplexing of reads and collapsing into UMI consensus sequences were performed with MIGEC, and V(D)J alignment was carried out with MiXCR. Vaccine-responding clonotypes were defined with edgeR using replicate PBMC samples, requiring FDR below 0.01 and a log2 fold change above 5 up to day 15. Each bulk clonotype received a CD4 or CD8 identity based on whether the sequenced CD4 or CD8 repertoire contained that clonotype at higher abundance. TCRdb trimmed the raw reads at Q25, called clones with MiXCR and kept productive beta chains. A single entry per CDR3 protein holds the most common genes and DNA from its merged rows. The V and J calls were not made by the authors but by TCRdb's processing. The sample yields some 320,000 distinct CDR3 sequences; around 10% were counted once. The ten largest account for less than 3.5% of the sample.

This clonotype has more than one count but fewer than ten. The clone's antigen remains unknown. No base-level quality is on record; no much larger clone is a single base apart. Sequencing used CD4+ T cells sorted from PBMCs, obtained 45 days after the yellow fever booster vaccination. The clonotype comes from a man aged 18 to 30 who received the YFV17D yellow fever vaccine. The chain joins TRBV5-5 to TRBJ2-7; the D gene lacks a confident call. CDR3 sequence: CASSSAGYEQYF. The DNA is TGTGCCAGCAGCTCAGCCGGTTACGAGCAGTACTTC.